The 29 T cell receptor beta chains listed next were all sequenced from one sample in a study of blood T cell repertoires in COVID-19. Produced via immunoSEQ multiplex PCR; TCRdb's table is partial and in-frame only. Among roughly 150,000 clones, 80% to 90% were seen once, and the ten largest hold around 2.9%. Sequencing was done on a sample of peripheral blood. All receptors come from a woman aged 60-70 years with active COVID-19.

V is TRBV4-2 and J is TRBJ2-1, with TRBD2 matching over 11 bases. The V and J ends lost 4 bases and 7 bases, in that order; junction bases with no gene match: 15. The CDR3 is made up of 18 amino acids. Germline lookup yields CDR1 LGHNA and CDR2 YNFKEQ. The CDR3 sequence is CASSRVRGGTSGLNEQFF. DNA for the CDR3: TGTGCCAGCAGCCGAGTTCGAGGCGGGACTAGCGGCCTTAATGAGCAGTTCTTC.

In nucleotides, the CDR3 is TGTGCCAGCAGCTGGGAGTCGCAGGTTGAGACAGATACGCAGTATTTT. Translating gives CASSWESQVETDTQYF. The gene calls are TRBV7-9 and TRBJ2-3; tentatively, D is TRBD2 (5 bases). Trimming took off 4 bases at V and 3 bases at J, with 17 bases between the two ends. Germline CDR1 SEHNR, CDR2 FQNEAQ (reference sequence). This CDR3 region has 16 residues.

V and J are TRBV28 and TRBJ2-7, with D perhaps TRBD2 (6 bases). CDR3 length: 12 amino acids. Per germline, CDR1 MDHEN and CDR2 SYDVKM. The ends were cut back, 11 bases at V and 5 bases at J, with 16 bases in the middle. The CDR3 nucleotides are TGTGCCGTACAGAGCGGGTCCCACGAGCAGTACTTC. It is translated as CAVQSGSHEQYF. The complete variable domain, with remaining parts taken from reference TRBV28 and TRBJ2-7, reads DVKVTQSSRYLVKRTGEKVFLECVQDMDHENMFWYRQDPGLGLRLIYFSYDVKMKEKGDIPEGYSVSREKKERFSLILESASTNQTSMYLCAVQSGSHEQYFGPGTRLTVT.

The chain employs TRBV7-3 and TRBJ2-2; TRBD1 matches at 10 bases. CDR3 size: 15 residues. V shed 4 bases, J shed 5 bases, and the junction held 4 bases outside the gene matches. Germline lookup yields CDR1 SGHTA and CDR2 FQGTGA. The CDR3 DNA is TGTGCCAGCAGCTCCGACAGGGGGCGGACCGGGGAGCTGTTTTTT. Its protein product is CASSSDRGRTGELFF.

DNA for the CDR3: TGTGCCAGTAGTCAAGCGGGGGAAACCTACGAGCAGTACTTC. Encoded protein: CASSQAGETYEQYF. This chain connects TRBV19 to TRBJ2-7; 8 bases align to TRBD2. This CDR3 has 14 amino acids. V gave up 5 bases and J gave up 2 bases; unmatched junction bases: 5. Germline V gene lookup returns CDR1 LNHDA and CDR2 SQIVND (reference sequence).

This clone was counted only a few times. The V call is TRBV5-6, the J call TRBJ2-4; D gene uncertain. CDR3 length: 13 amino acids. The germline gives CDR1 SGHDT, CDR2 YYEEEE. Trimming left V 0 bases short and J 7 bases short, with 8 bases between. This chain's CDR3 is CASSLEARNIQYF. In nucleotides, the CDR3 is TGTGCCAGCAGCTTGGAGGCCAGGAACATTCAGTACTTC.

The V gene is TRBV6-5, the J gene TRBJ2-7, with 8 bases fitting TRBD1. The trim removed 7 bases at V and 2 bases at J, leaving 4 bases unmatched. CDR3 length: 13 amino acids. Germline-derived CDR1 and CDR2 are MNHEY and SVGAGI. The CDR3 nucleotides read TGTGCCAGCACAGGGGGCTGGACCTACGAGCAGTACTTC. Residues: CASTGGWTYEQYF.

The chain combines TRBV4-1 with TRBJ2-2; maybe TRBD1 (6 bases). The CDR3 runs to 15 residues. The V end was cut by 3 bases, the J end by 6 bases, with 14 bases between. Germline assignment: CDR1 MGHRA and CDR2 YSYEKL. The CDR3 DNA reads TGCGCCAGCAGCCAGTTAGCAACAGGGCCCGGGGAGCTGTTTTTT. It codes for CASSQLATGPGELFF.

The V and J genes are TRBV9 and TRBJ2-3; D might be TRBD2 (6 bases). Trimming stripped 7 bases from V and 2 bases from J, with 17 bases between. Germline CDR1 reads SGDLS; CDR2 reads YYNGEE. The CDR3 length is 15 residues. The CDR3 nucleotides are TGTGCCAGCCAAGGAGTTAGCGGTTTCACAGATACGCAGTATTTT. Its translation: CASQGVSGFTDTQYF.

J is TRBJ2-7 and V is TRBV7-2, with 7 bases fitting TRBD2. V trimming: 5 bases; J trimming: 0 bases; junction bases outside the gene matches: 7. CDR3 length: 15 residues. Germline loops: CDR1 SGHTA, CDR2 FQGNSA. As DNA, the CDR3 is TGTGCCAGCAGCCAACGCAGCGGGACCTCCTACGAGCAGTACTTC. It is translated as CASSQRSGTSYEQYF.

This sequence joins TRBV5-8 and TRBJ1-4, with 11 bases lining up with TRBD1. This CDR3 contains 15 residues. Germline assignment: CDR1 SGHTS and CDR2 YDEGEE. Trimming cost V 0 bases and J 6 bases; bases outside gene matches: 1. CDR3 DNA sequence: TGTGCCAGCAGCTTGGGGACAGGGGGCTATGAAAAACTGTTTTTT. Protein product: CASSLGTGGYEKLFF. The whole variable domain, remainder taken from reference TRBV5-8 and TRBJ1-4, is EAGVTQSPTHLIKTRGQQATLRCSPISGHTSVYWYQQALGLGLQFLLWYDEGEERNRGNFPPRFSGRQFPNYSSELNVNALELEDSALYLCASSLGTGGYEKLFFGSGTQLSVL.

This clone was observed a single time. J is TRBJ1-5 and V is TRBV12-1; the listed D gene, TRBD1, was not tested against the DNA. TRBV12-1 corresponds to a pseudogene. The CDR3 spans 17 residues. The CDR3 nucleotides read TGTGCCAGCAGCTCAATCAGGGCAACAAGCCACAATCAGCCCCAGCATTTT. Amino acid sequence: CASSSIRATSHNQPQHF.

The chain is built from TRBV7-2 and TRBJ2-1; possibly TRBD2 for D (6 bases). This CDR3 region has 13 residues. CDR1 is SGHTA and CDR2 is FQGNSA in the germline V gene. Deletions cut 1 base from V and 15 bases from J, with 16 bases between. The CDR3 reads CASSLVDGVGGFF. The CDR3 region has the DNA TGTGCCAGCAGCTTAGTCGACGGCGTCGGGGGGTTCTTC.

A remark on this clone: The germline gene is not matched at one end of the junction; a read error may be the cause. J is TRBJ2-3 and V is TRBV12-3 or TRBV12-4; 8 bases agree with TRBD2. CDR3 length: 11 amino acids. CDR3 sequence reads: CASSLSGRGNF. In DNA form, the CDR3 reads TGTGCCAGCAGTTTATCCGGGAGGGGGAATTTT.

This clone was counted between two and nine times. The chain has TRBV28 and TRBJ1-2; 8 bases align to TRBD1. V lost 5 bases and J lost 6; bases outside the gene matches: 11. The CDR3 runs 15 residues. Germline assignment: CDR1 MDHEN and CDR2 SYDVKM. For the CDR3, the DNA is TGTGCCAGCAGTCCCTGGACAGGGAGGTATGATGGCTACACCTTC. It translates to CASSPWTGRYDGYTF.

J is TRBJ2-1 and V is TRBV7-9; 12 bases are a match to TRBD2. Germline V gene sequence: CDR1 SEHNR, CDR2 FQNEAQ (reference sequence). Trimming cost V 5 bases and J 12 bases; bases outside gene matches: 8. This CDR3 is built from 14 residues. The CDR3 DNA sequence: TGTGCCAGCAGCGGGGGGAGACTAGCGGGAGTGCAGTTCTTC. This gives the protein CASSGGRLAGVQFF.

This clone was recorded only once. The V and J genes are TRBV12-3 or TRBV12-4 and TRBJ2-7, with TRBD2 identical over 7 bases. The J segment lost 4 bases and the V segment lost 3 bases, leaving 3 bases of the junction unmatched. CDR3 length equals 13 residues. The CDR3 sequence is CASSFGTMYEQYF. The CDR3 DNA follows: TGTGCCAGCAGTTTCGGGACTATGTACGAGCAGTACTTC.

This clone appeared a single time. This sequence joins TRBV11-1 and TRBJ1-1; 9 nucleotides line up with TRBD1. CDR3 size: 14 residues. Losses at the gene ends were 5 bases for V and 5 bases for J; bases not matched to a gene: 6. The V gene's germline CDR1 is SGHAT and CDR2 FQDESV (reference sequence). The CDR3 sequence is CASSRTGGRTEAFF. The CDR3 DNA reads as TGTGCCAGCAGCCGAACAGGGGGCAGAACTGAAGCTTTCTTT. Filled out from reference TRBV11-1 and TRBJ1-1, the complete variable domain reads EAEVAQSPRYKITEKSQAVAFWCDPISGHATLYWYRQILGQGPELLVQFQDESVVDDSQLPKDRFSAERLKGVDSTLKIQPAELGDSAMYLCASSRTGGRTEAFFGQGTRLTVV.

The V and J genes are TRBV6-2 or TRBV6-3 and TRBJ2-1, with 10 bases fitting TRBD2. This CDR3 has 16 residues. Per germline, CDR1 MNHEY and CDR2 SVGEGT. After removal of 2 bases from V and 5 bases from J, the junction contained 6 bases not matched to a gene. The CDR3 bases are TGTGCCAGCAGTTACGATAGCGGGAGGCTCAACAATGAGCAGTTCTTC. Translating gives CASSYDSGRLNNEQFF.

V is TRBV4-2 and J is TRBJ2-1; 7 bases fit TRBD2. The CDR3 is 15 residues long. The trim removed 0 bases at V and 8 bases at J, leaving 7 bases unmatched. Germline CDR1 is LGHNA and CDR2 is YNFKEQ. CDR3 DNA: TGTGCCAGCAGCCAAGATAGCCGGACTAGGGATGAGCAGTTCTTC. It codes for CASSQDSRTRDEQFF.

The chain joins TRBV3-1 (or the pseudogene TRBV3-2) to TRBJ2-7, with D possibly being TRBD1 (6 bases). Trimming removed 1 base at V and 6 bases at J, with 16 bases between. The CDR3 has 15 residues. The germline V gene has CDR1 LGHDT and CDR2 YNNKEL (reference sequence). The CDR3 bases are TGTGCCAGCAGCCAAGGCGGCGCAGGGGAGTTCGAGCAGTACTTC. Amino acids: CASSQGGAGEFEQYF.

V gene TRBV6-2 or TRBV6-3 combines with J gene TRBJ1-1; D possibly corresponds to TRBD1 (6 bases). V was cut by 2 bases and J by 1 base, with 14 bases left in between. The CDR3 sequence is 16 residues long. CDR1 MNHEY and CDR2 SVGEGT come from the germline V gene. The CDR3 nucleotides read TGTGCCAGCAGTTACACAACGACAGGCAAGAACACTGAAGCTTTCTTT. Translating it yields CASSYTTTGKNTEAFF.

This clone was seen a single time. The chain couples TRBV3-1 (or the pseudogene TRBV3-2) to TRBJ2-4, with D possibly being TRBD2 (6 bases). The CDR3 loop spans 16 amino acids. Trimming removed 0 bases at V and 0 bases at J, with 9 bases between. CDR1 and CDR2 (germline): LGHDT, YNNKEL (reference sequence). This CDR3 reads CASSQERGPAKNIQYF. CDR3 DNA sequence: TGTGCCAGCAGCCAAGAGCGGGGCCCAGCCAAAAACATTCAGTACTTC.

V and J are TRBV6-6 and TRBJ1-1; TRBD1 agrees at 7 bases. Trimming at V came to 6 bases and at J to 12 bases, leaving 7 bases not matched to a gene. CDR1 is MNHNY and CDR2 is SVGAGI in the germline V gene (reference sequence). This CDR3 has 11 amino acids. CDR3 loop: CASRLDRVSFF. Written as DNA, the CDR3 is TGTGCCAGCAGACTCGACAGGGTATCTTTCTTT.

Comments on this clone: An end of the junction differs from the germline gene, which may be a read error. The CDR3 loop reads CASRGRTGVGF. CDR3 nucleotides: TGTGCCAGCCGCGGCCGAACGGGGGTTGGCTTT. The rearrangement joins TRBV6-5 to TRBJ1-1; the D gene is possibly TRBD1 (5 bases). The CDR3 length is 11 residues. Germline V lookup: CDR1 MNHEY, CDR2 SVGAGI.

This rearrangement joins TRBV12-3 or TRBV12-4 to TRBJ1-5, with 8 nucleotides matching TRBD1. V was pared by 4 bases and J by 4 bases, with 0 bases of the junction left unmatched. This CDR3 contains 13 residues. In nucleotides, the CDR3 is TGTGCCAGCAGTTGGACAGGGAATCAGCCCCAGCATTTT. This encodes CASSWTGNQPQHF.

The chain's CDR3 is CASSQVKGRVYGYTF. The CDR3 nucleotides read TGTGCCAGCAGTCAGGTTAAAGGGCGGGTCTATGGCTACACCTTC. The chain employs TRBV6-5 and TRBJ1-2; D uncertain. Germline CDR1 reads MNHEY; CDR2 reads SVGAGI. This CDR3 has 15 residues. V lost 5 bases and J 4 bases, leaving 17 bases between the germline ends.

The CDR3 sequence: CASSQVRENEKLFF. CDR3 nucleotides: TGCGCCAGCAGCCAAGTCAGGGAAAATGAAAAACTGTTTTTT. The chain recombines TRBV4-3 with TRBJ1-4; D perhaps matches TRBD1 (5 bases). Per germline, CDR1 LGHNA and CDR2 YSLEER. This CDR3 has 14 amino acids. V gave up 1 base and J gave up 5 bases, with 8 bases separating them.

The CDR3 reads CASSVGLAGADTQYF. Written as DNA, the CDR3 is TGCGCCAGCAGCGTTGGACTAGCGGGGGCAGATACGCAGTATTTT. The chain employs TRBV10-1 and TRBJ2-3, with 13 bases aligning to TRBD2. V gave up 6 bases and J gave up 4 bases; unmatched junction bases: 4. Germline CDR1 and CDR2: WNHNN and SYGVQD (reference sequence). The CDR3 is 15 residues long.